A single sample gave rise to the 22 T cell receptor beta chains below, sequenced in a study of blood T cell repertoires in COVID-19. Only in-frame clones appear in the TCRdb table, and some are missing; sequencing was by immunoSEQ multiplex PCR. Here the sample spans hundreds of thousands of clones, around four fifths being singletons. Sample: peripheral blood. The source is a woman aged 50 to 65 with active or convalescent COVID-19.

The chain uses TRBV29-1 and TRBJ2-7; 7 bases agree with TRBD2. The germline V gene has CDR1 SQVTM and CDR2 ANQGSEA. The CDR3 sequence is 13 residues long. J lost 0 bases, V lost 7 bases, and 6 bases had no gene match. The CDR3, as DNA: TGCAGCGCTAGGGAGGGGAGCTCCTACGAGCAGTACTTC. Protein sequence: CSAREGSSYEQYF.

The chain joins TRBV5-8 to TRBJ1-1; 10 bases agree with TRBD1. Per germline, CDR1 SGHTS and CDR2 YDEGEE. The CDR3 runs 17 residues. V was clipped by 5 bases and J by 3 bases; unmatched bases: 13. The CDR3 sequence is CASSYGQGESGDTEAFF. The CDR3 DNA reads TGTGCCAGCAGTTACGGACAGGGGGAATCGGGGGACACTGAAGCTTTCTTT.

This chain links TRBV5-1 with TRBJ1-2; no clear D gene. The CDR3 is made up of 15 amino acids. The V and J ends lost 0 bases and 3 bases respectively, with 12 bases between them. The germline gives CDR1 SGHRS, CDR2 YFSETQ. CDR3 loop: CASSLVGSNYYGYTF. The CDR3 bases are TGCGCCAGCAGCTTGGTCGGGTCGAACTACTATGGCTACACCTTC. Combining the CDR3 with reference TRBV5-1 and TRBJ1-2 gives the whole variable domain KAGVTQTPRYLIKTRGQQVTLSCSPISGHRSVSWYQQTPGQGLQFLFEYFSETQRNKGNFPGRFSGRQFSNSRSEMNVSTLELGDSALYLCASSLVGSNYYGYTFGSGTRLTVV.

In DNA form, the CDR3 reads TGTGCCAGCAGCTTGGCGCCTAGTTCCTATGGCTACACCTTC. As protein: CASSLAPSSYGYTF. This chain links TRBV5-4 with TRBJ1-2; D unclear. CDR3 length: 14 amino acids. V shed 0 bases and J shed 4 bases, with 10 bases lying between them. CDR1 and CDR2 (germline): SGHNT, YYREEE (reference sequence). Filled out from reference TRBV5-4 and TRBJ1-2, the complete variable domain reads ETGVTQSPTHLIKTRGQQVTLRCSSQSGHNTVSWYQQALGQGPQFIFQYYREEENGRGNFPPRFSGLQFPNYSSELNVNALELDDSALYLCASSLAPSSYGYTFGSGTRLTVV.

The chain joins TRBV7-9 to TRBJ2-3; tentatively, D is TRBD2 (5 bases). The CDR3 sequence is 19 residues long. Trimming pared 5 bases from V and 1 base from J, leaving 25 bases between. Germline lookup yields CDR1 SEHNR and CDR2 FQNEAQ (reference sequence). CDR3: CASSTTRGTGSSGTDTQYF. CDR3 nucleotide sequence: TGTGCCAGCAGCACCACTCGTGGAACGGGATCCTCGGGCACAGATACGCAGTATTTT.

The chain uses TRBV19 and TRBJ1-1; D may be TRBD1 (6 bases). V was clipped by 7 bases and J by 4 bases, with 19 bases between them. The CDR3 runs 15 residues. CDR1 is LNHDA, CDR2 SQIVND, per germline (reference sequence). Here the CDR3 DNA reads TGTGCCAGTACCAGAGGGGGGGGAAGCGGCACTGAAGCTTTCTTT. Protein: CASTRGGGSGTEAFF.

The chain's CDR3 is CAISEPVAGVYNEQFF. CDR3 DNA: TGTGCCATCAGTGAGCCTGTAGCGGGCGTCTACAATGAGCAGTTCTTC. V is TRBV10-3 and J is TRBJ2-1, with 7 bases matching TRBD2. CDR1 and CDR2 from the germline V gene are ENHRY and SYGVKD. The CDR3 spans 16 residues. V trimming: 2 bases; J trimming: 3 bases; junction bases outside the gene matches: 7.

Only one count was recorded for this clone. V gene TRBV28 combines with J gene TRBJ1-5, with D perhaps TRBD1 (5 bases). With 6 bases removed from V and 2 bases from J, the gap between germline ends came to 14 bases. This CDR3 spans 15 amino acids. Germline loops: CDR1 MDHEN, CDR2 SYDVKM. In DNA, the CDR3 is TGTGCCAGCAGACCCCAGGGTGGGCGCAATCAGCCCCAGCATTTT. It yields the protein CASRPQGGRNQPQHF.

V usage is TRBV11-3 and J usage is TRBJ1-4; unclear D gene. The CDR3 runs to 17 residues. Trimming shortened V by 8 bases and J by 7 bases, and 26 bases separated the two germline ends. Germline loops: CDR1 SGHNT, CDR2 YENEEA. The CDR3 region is CASCCYPGPGKGEKLFF. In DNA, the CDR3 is TGTGCCAGCTGCTGCTACCCCGGGCCGGGGAAGGGTGAAAAACTGTTTTTT.

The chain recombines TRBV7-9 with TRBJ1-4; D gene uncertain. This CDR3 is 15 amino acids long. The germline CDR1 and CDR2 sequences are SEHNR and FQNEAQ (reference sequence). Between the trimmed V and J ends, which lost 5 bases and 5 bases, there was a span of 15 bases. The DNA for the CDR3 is TGTGCCAGCAGCCCTACAGTAATCCGGAATGAAAAACTGTTTTTT. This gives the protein CASSPTVIRNEKLFF.

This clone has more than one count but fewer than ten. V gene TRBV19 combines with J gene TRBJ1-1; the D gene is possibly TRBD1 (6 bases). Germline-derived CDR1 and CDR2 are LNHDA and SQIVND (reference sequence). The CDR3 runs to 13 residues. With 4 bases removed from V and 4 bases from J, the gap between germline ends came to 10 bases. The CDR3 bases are TGTGCCAGTAGTACCAGGGGCGGCACTGAAGCTTTCTTT. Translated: CASSTRGGTEAFF.

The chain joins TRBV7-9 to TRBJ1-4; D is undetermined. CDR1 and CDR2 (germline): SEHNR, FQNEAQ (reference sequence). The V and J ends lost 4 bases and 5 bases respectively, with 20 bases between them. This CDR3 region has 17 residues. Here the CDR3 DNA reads TGTGCCAGCAGCTCCCGAGGACTCTCGGCCGAAAATGAAAAACTGTTTTTT. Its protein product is CASSSRGLSAENEKLFF.

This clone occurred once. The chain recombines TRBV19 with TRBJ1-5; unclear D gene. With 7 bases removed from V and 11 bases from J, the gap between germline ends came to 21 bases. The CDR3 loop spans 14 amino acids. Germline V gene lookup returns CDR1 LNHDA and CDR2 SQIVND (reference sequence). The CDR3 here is CASTSGNSVGAQHF. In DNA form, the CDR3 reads TGTGCCAGTACATCCGGGAATTCAGTTGGGGCCCAGCATTTT.

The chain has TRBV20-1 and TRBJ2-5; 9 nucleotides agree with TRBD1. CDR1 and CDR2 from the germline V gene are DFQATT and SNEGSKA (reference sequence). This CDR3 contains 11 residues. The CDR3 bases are TGCAGCCAGACAGGGGGGGAGACCCAGTACTTC. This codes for CSQTGGETQYF.

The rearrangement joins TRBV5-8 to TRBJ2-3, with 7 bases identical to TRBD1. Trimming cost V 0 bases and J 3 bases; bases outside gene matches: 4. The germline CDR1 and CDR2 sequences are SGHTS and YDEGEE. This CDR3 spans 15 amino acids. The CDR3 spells CASSLAVTGTDTQYF. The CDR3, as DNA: TGTGCCAGCAGCTTGGCAGTGACAGGGACAGATACGCAGTATTTT.

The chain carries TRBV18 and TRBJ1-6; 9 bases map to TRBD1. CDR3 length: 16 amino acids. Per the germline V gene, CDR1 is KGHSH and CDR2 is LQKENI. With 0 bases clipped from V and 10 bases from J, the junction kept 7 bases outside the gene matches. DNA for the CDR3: TGTGCCAGCTCACCACCAGCGGACAGGGGTGGATCACCCCTCCACTTT. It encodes CASSPPADRGGSPLHF.

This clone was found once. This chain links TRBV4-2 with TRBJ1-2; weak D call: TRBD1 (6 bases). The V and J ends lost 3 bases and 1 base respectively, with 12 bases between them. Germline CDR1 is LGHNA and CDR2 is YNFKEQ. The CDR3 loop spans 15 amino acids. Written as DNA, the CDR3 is TGTGCCAGCAGCCAGGGGGCCAGCAGTAACTATGGCTACACCTTC. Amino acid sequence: CASSQGASSNYGYTF.

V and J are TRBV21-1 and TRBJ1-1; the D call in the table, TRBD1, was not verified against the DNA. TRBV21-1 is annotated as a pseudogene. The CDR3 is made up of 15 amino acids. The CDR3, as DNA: TGTGCCAGCAGCAAGTTGCCTACGGGACAGGGGGCGACTTTCTTT. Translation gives CASSKLPTGQGATFF.

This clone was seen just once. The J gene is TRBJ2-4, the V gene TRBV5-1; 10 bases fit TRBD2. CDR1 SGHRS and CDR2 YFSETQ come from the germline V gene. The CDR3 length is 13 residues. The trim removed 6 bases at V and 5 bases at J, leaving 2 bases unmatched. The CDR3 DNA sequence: TGCGCCAGCACAGGACTAGCGGAAAACATTCAGTACTTC. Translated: CASTGLAENIQYF. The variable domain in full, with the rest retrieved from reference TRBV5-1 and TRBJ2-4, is KAGVTQTPRYLIKTRGQQVTLSCSPISGHRSVSWYQQTPGQGLQFLFEYFSETQRNKGNFPGRFSGRQFSNSRSEMNVSTLELGDSALYLCASTGLAENIQYFGAGTRLSVL.

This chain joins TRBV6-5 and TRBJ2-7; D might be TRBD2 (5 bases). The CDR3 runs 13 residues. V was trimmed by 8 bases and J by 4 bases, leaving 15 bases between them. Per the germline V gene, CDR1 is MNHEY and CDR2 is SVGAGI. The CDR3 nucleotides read TGTGCCAGCCACTTTTCGGGGAGATACGAGCAGTACTTC. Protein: CASHFSGRYEQYF.

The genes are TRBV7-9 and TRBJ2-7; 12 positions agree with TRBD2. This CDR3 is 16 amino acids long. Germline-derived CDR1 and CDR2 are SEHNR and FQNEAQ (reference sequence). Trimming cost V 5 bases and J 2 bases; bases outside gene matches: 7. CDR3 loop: CASSPLTSGSPYEQYF. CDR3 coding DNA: TGTGCCAGCAGCCCCTTGACTAGCGGGAGCCCCTACGAGCAGTACTTC.

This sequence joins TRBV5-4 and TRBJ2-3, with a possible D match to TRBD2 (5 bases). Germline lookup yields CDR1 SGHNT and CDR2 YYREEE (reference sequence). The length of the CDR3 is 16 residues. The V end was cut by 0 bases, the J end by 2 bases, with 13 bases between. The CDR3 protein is CASSLVPGFATDTQYF. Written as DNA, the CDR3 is TGTGCCAGCAGCTTGGTTCCGGGATTCGCCACAGATACGCAGTATTTT.